The clone carrying this T cell receptor (beta chain) was detected only a few times. In germline, CDR1 is SGHVS, CDR2 FQNEAQ. The CDR3 contains 12 residues. V lost 7 bases to trimming and J lost 1 base, with 4 bases between them. This sample is drawn from a study of patients and donors after allogeneic stem cell transplantation. TCRdb used MiXCR to reprocess the RT-PCR reads, holding one entry per CDR3 protein. Altogether about 110,000 distinct CDR3 sequences are present, 35% being singletons, with the ten largest covering 25% to 35%. This clonotype was obtained from a human donor who was either an allogeneic HSCT recipient or a stem cell or donor lymphocyte infusion donor (not recorded which). It is not recorded whose cells these are; they may come from a transplant donor. The chain joins TRBV7-8 to TRBJ2-2; D uncertain. Sequenced sample: blood, either unsorted or a sorted T cell fraction (not recorded which). The CDR3 nucleotides read TGTGCCAGCATCCTGAACACCGGGGAGCTGTTTTTT. Translated, it gives CASILNTGELFF.